This section outlines one TCR beta chain sequence together with its context. The antigen is unknown. The sample comes from a study of cytomegalovirus exposure and HLA in healthy donors. General study results and limits: CMV serostatus was the only immune exposure information that was available.

This PCR relied on a set of 60 Vbeta primers and 13 Jbeta primers. The protocol was immunoSEQ multiplex PCR, while the TCRdb copy is restricted to in-frame clones and leaves out a portion. Found here are about 130,000 clones, about 80% of them singletons; the top ten hold around 3%. This TCR came from a male donor in good health and CMV-seronegative. Input material: PBMCs.

CDR3 DNA: TGTGCCAGCAGTGAGAACAGGGGAGAGACCCAGTACTTC. Translated, it gives CASSENRGETQYF. The V gene is TRBV2, the J gene TRBJ2-5; TRBD1 matches 7 bases. Per the germline V gene, CDR1 is SNHLY and CDR2 is FYNNEI. CDR3 length equals 13 residues. Trimming removed 3 bases from V and 4 bases from J; junction bases left unmatched: 2.